This paragraph reports one T cell receptor beta chain. The clone's antigen remains unknown. No base-level quality is on record; no much larger clone is a single base apart. The collaborating institutions used their own protocols to collect whole blood in K2EDTA tubes. For TCRbeta analysis, collaborator samples were shipped as frozen whole blood, as isolated PBMCs, or as DNA extracted from either sample type. The immunoSEQ Assay, a bias-controlled multiplex PCR, was used to amplify TCRbeta CDR3 regions from genomic DNA. Under the source paper's analysis protocol: The number of nucleated cells in each sample was estimated from the amplification of reference gene primers within the assay. To quantify the absolute abundance of each unique TCRbeta CDR3 rearrangement, sequence reads were collapsed and filtered. For each sample, productive Simpson clonality was calculated as the square root of Simpson's diversity index over productive rearrangements. TCRdb holds this immuneACCESS table with in-frame rearrangements only. Some clones are missing; in checked studies, unresolved V genes explain under half, and the rest has no known cause. V and J calls and clone size are copied from that table; D and trimming were computed from the DNA. In all, the sample holds around 150,000 clones, and under 80% of those were seen once. 4.2% of the sample lies in the top ten.

The data derive from a study of blood T cell repertoires in COVID-19 (TCRdb year 2020). About the investigation overall: The collaborator samples originated in the United States, Italy and Spain and spanned the acute and convalescent phases of COVID-19. The prospective study material was composed of cDNA or gDNA derived from T cells, B-cell-depleted T cells, or PBMCs. Deeply sampled blood TCRbeta repertoires from subjects exposed to, actively infected with, or recovered from COVID-19 were included in the dataset. A freely available public database, intended as a resource for researchers studying the immune response to SARS-CoV-2, is where the repertoires were released. The samples were drawn from two sources: the first 160 participants of the ongoing ImmuneRACE study, and 1,200 or so subjects contributed by 6 global collaborators. Sample metadata almost always included a de-identified subject ID, COVID-19 status, age in years and sex. Where available, HLA class I and class II types were taken from metadata supplied by the sample provider and were not determined by assay-based typing.

General conclusions and limits of the study: The amount of clinical and demographic metadata varied by source and participant and was provided uncurated.

Sequenced input: peripheral blood. This TCR came from a man aged 60 to 69 with acute or convalescent COVID-19.

Here is the DNA: TGTGCCAGCAGTTTCATTGGGACAGAGGCTGAAGCTTTCTTT. Its product reads: CASSFIGTEAEAFF. The sequence joins TRBV2 to TRBJ1-1, with 7 central nucleotides matching TRBD1. Counted from cysteine to phenylalanine, this CDR3 has 14 amino acids. Here the CDR3 DNA is all that survives: 42 bases in frame from base 1. V ends up 5 bases short and J 6 bases short, with an unmatched junction base count of 9. As encoded in the germline V gene, CDR1 is SNHLY while CDR2 is FYNNEI.